The rows below give T cell receptor beta chains drawn from one sample of a study of OX40 agonist ivuxolimab in advanced cancers. The method was immunoSEQ multiplex PCR; TCRdb's version includes in-frame clones alone and lacks a portion of them. The sample holds more than 20,000 clones, more than 80% seen once. The sample consisted of CD4+ or CD8+ T cells sorted from blood, taken in a trial of the OX40 agonist ivuxolimab. The receptors were gathered from an adult with an advanced solid tumor such as melanoma, head and neck, liver or kidney cancer. CDR3s include the opening cysteine and the closing phenylalanine or tryptophan. Each record gives: V gene, D gene, J gene, clone size, CDR3 protein, CDR3 DNA. A D gene is named only where the DNA matches it firmly. Part of the rows lack a size; the others show once, few, many or a class for expanded clones.

TRBV7-9	NA	TRBJ1-1	NA	CASSWDLTRTEAFF	TGTGCCAGCAGCTGGGACTTGACGAGGACTGAAGCTTTCTTT
TRBV5-1	NA	TRBJ2-3	NA	CASSIGLDTQYF	TGCGCCAGCAGCATCGGACTCGATACGCAGTATTTT
TRBV21-1	NA	TRBJ2-7	NA	CASSKDPQECEQYF	TGTGCCAGCAGCAAAGACCCCCAGGAGTGCGAGCAGTACTTC
TRBV28	NA	TRBJ1-2	NA	CASRTVFYGYTF	TGTGCCAGCAGAACAGTCTTCTATGGCTACACCTTC
TRBV5-4	TRBD2	TRBJ2-1	NA	CASSPLSGRKNNEQFF	TGTGCCAGCAGCCCCCTCAGCGGGAGGAAAAACAATGAGCAGTTCTTC
TRBV5-8	NA	TRBJ1-4	NA	CASSLAKGYNEKLFF	TGTGCCAGCAGCTTGGCCAAAGGTTATAATGAAAAACTGTTTTTT
TRBV7-9	TRBD1	TRBJ2-1	NA	CASSPAGQGDEQFF	TGTGCCAGCAGCCCCGCCGGGCAGGGGGATGAGCAGTTCTTC
TRBV27	TRBD1	TRBJ1-5	NA	CASSLSGTGYSNQPQHF	TGTGCCAGCAGTTTATCGGGGACAGGATATAGCAATCAGCCCCAGCATTTT
TRBV28	TRBD1	TRBJ2-7	once	CASSPLGTGYYEQYF	TGCGCCAGCAGCCCCCTCGGGACAGGGTACTACGAGCAGTACTTC
TRBV5-6	NA	TRBJ2-7	NA	CASSYTSGFPTYEQYF	TGTGCCAGCAGCTACACATCAGGGTTCCCCACCTACGAGCAGTACTTC
TRBV20-1	NA	TRBJ1-1	few	CSARNLRAFF	TGCAGTGCTAGGAACTTGAGAGCTTTCTTT
TRBV19	TRBD1	TRBJ1-1	NA	CASSRTGGTEAFF	TGTGCCAGTAGTCGGACAGGGGGCACTGAAGCTTTCTTT
TRBV7-9	NA	TRBJ2-4	NA	CASSPRTPGNIQYF	TGTGCCAGCAGCCCGCGGACGCCCGGGAACATTCAGTACTTC
TRBV5-1	NA	TRBJ1-2	NA	CASSSLETNYGYTF	TGCGCCAGCAGCTCCCTTGAGACTAACTATGGCTACACCTTC
TRBV2	NA	TRBJ1-2	NA	CASIVGGFIYGYTF	TGTGCCAGCATAGTAGGGGGATTCATCTATGGCTACACCTTC
TRBV13	NA	TRBJ2-7	NA	CASSHQALEQYF	TGTGCCAGCAGCCATCAGGCTCTGGAGCAGTACTTC
TRBV5-1	TRBD2	TRBJ2-3	NA	CASSSSPSWGSGKEDTQYF	TGCGCCAGCAGCTCCTCACCTTCTTGGGGTAGCGGGAAAGAAGATACGCAGTATTTT
TRBV25-1	TRBD1	TRBJ2-5	NA	CASSASLTGEEETQYF	TGTGCCAGCAGTGCGAGCCTGACAGGGGAAGAAGAGACCCAGTACTTC
TRBV10-2	NA	TRBJ2-7	NA	CASRLPELNEQYF	TGCGCCAGCAGGCTTCCAGAGCTTAACGAGCAGTACTTC
TRBV4-1	NA	TRBJ1-4	NA	CASSHERTNPNEKLFF	TGCGCCAGCAGCCACGAACGGACAAATCCTAATGAAAAACTGTTTTTT
TRBV7-9	NA	TRBJ2-4	NA	CASSGGLKNIQYF	TGTGCCAGCAGCGGCGGACTGAAAAACATTCAGTACTTC
TRBV13	NA	TRBJ2-1	NA	CASSASGRSYNEQFF	TGTGCCAGCAGCGCCAGCGGGCGCTCCTACAATGAGCAGTTCTTC
TRBV10-3	TRBD1	TRBJ2-7	NA	CAINRGSSYEQYF	TGTGCCATCAACAGGGGAAGCTCCTACGAGCAGTACTTC
TRBV7-8	NA	TRBJ2-3	NA	CASSLAVWVDTQYF	TGTGCCAGCAGCTTAGCGGTGTGGGTAGATACGCAGTATTTT
TRBV6-1	NA	TRBJ1-1	NA	CASSEGQLNTEAFF	TGTGCCAGCAGTGAGGGACAACTGAACACTGAAGCTTTCTTT
TRBV6-4	NA	TRBJ2-7	NA	CASSDYRTAKTYEQYF	TGTGCCAGCAGCGACTATAGGACAGCCAAGACCTACGAGCAGTACTTC
TRBV6-5	NA	TRBJ1-1	NA	CASSPNGVTEAFF	TGTGCCAGCAGTCCAAATGGGGTCACTGAAGCTTTCTTT
TRBV5-1	NA	TRBJ1-4	NA	CASSDDSAGEKLFF	TGCGCCAGCAGCGATGACAGCGCCGGGGAAAAACTGTTTTTT
TRBV7-9	TRBD1	TRBJ1-2	once	CASSPALIPGQGFGYTF	TGTGCCAGCAGCCCTGCTCTAATCCCGGGACAGGGGTTTGGCTACACCTTC
TRBV10-3	NA	TRBJ1-1	NA	CAISYADTEAFF	TGTGCCATCTCATATGCGGACACTGAAGCTTTCTTT
TRBV28	TRBD1	TRBJ1-2	NA	CASTEPGQGVYGYTF	TGTGCCAGCACCGAACCGGGACAGGGTGTCTATGGCTACACCTTC
TRBV5-1	NA	TRBJ1-2	NA	CASSLTGSLEFGYTF	TGCGCCAGCAGCTTGACAGGAAGCCTCGAGTTCGGCTACACCTTC
TRBV2	NA	TRBJ1-2	NA	CASNYRDGYGYTF	TGTGCCAGCAACTACAGGGACGGCTATGGCTACACCTTC
TRBV19	NA	TRBJ2-1	NA	CASSQARGYGYNEQFF	TGTGCCAGTTCCCAAGCCAGGGGATATGGGTACAATGAGCAGTTCTTC
TRBV19	NA	TRBJ1-2	NA	CASSNREYGYTF	TGTGCCAGTAGTAACAGAGAATATGGCTACACCTTC
TRBV7-8	TRBD1	TRBJ2-7	NA	CASSGTEEQYF	TGTGCCAGCAGCGGGACAGAAGAGCAGTACTTC
TRBV27	NA	TRBJ2-7	NA	CASSLEGALYEQYF	TGTGCCAGCAGTTTGGAGGGGGCGCTTTACGAGCAGTACTTC
TRBV30	NA	TRBJ2-3	NA	CAWSGSYTDTQYF	TGTGCCTGGAGTGGGAGCTACACAGATACGCAGTATTTT
TRBV7-9	NA	TRBJ2-5	NA	CASSSNFEETQYF	TGTGCCAGCAGCTCTAATTTTGAAGAGACCCAGTACTTC
TRBV28	NA	TRBJ2-7	NA	CASNLGGGPRSYEQYF	TGTGCCAGCAACTTAGGGGGAGGGCCCAGATCCTACGAGCAGTACTTC
TRBV13	NA	TRBJ1-1	medium-sized	CASSLASAGDTEAFF	TGTGCCAGCAGCTTAGCTTCTGCAGGGGACACTGAAGCTTTCTTT
TRBV25-1	NA	TRBJ1-1	NA	CARSSREGAATEAFF	TGTGCCCGCAGCTCCAGAGAAGGGGCCGCCACTGAAGCTTTCTTT
TRBV27	NA	TRBJ1-1	few	CASSAGENTEAFF	TGTGCCAGCAGTGCAGGGGAGAACACTGAAGCTTTCTTT
TRBV11-2	TRBD1	TRBJ2-2	NA	CASSFGQGGTGELFF	TGTGCCAGCAGCTTCGGACAGGGAGGCACCGGGGAGCTGTTTTTT
TRBV27	NA	TRBJ1-2	NA	CASRFRGSWEGYTF	TGTGCCAGCAGATTCAGGGGCTCTTGGGAGGGCTACACCTTC
TRBV2	TRBD2	TRBJ2-2	medium-sized	CASTAGRGNTGELFF	TGTGCCAGCACAGCGGGGCGGGGAAACACCGGGGAGCTGTTTTTT
TRBV7-2	NA	TRBJ2-3	once	CASSLLAGLSTDTQYF	TGTGCCAGCAGCTTATTGGCGGGGTTGAGCACAGATACGCAGTATTTT
TRBV7-1	TRBD1	TRBJ2-1	NA	CASSGTGGWNEQFF	TGTGCCAGCAGCGGGACAGGGGGCTGGAATGAGCAGTTCTTC
TRBV6-5	TRBD2	TRBJ2-3	NA	CASTPGTKFGDTQYF	TGTGCCAGCACCCCCGGGACTAAGTTCGGAGATACGCAGTATTTT
TRBV6-1	NA	TRBJ2-7	NA	CASRGEADSSYEQYF	TGTGCCAGCCGAGGGGAGGCGGATAGCTCCTACGAGCAGTACTTC
TRBV27	TRBD2	TRBJ2-2	few	CAREGTSGNTGELFF	TGTGCCAGGGAGGGGACTAGCGGAAACACCGGGGAGCTGTTTTTT
TRBV7-9	NA	TRBJ1-4	NA	CASRPSGGPPNEKLFF	TGTGCCAGCAGGCCTAGTGGAGGGCCCCCTAATGAAAAACTGTTTTTT
TRBV7-9	NA	TRBJ2-3	NA	CASSLGGTDTQYF	TGTGCCAGCAGCTTGGGAGGCACAGATACGCAGTATTTT
TRBV27	TRBD1	TRBJ1-2	NA	CASNPGTGGGYTF	TGTGCCAGCAATCCCGGGACAGGGGGCGGCTACACCTTC
TRBV7-9	TRBD2	TRBJ2-1	NA	CASRRGLAGGFNEQFF	TGTGCCAGCCGGAGAGGACTAGCGGGGGGGTTCAATGAGCAGTTCTTC
TRBV6-5	NA	TRBJ2-1	NA	CASSYGLSNEQFF	TGTGCCAGCAGTTACGGGCTTAGCAATGAGCAGTTCTTC
TRBV4-1	NA	TRBJ2-1	NA	CASSQVEGYNEQFF	TGCGCCAGCAGCCAGGTGGAAGGCTACAATGAGCAGTTCTTC
TRBV5-6	NA	TRBJ2-7	once	CASSFQARMEYF	TGTGCCAGCAGCTTTCAGGCCCGTATGGAGTACTTC
TRBV18	NA	TRBJ1-2	few	CASSPDVQGTYGYTF	TGTGCCAGCTCACCTGATGTACAGGGAACCTATGGCTACACCTTC
TRBV5-1	TRBD1	TRBJ2-2	NA	CASSKDRNNPGELFF	TGCGCCAGCAGCAAGGACAGGAATAACCCCGGGGAGCTGTTTTTT